This is a list of T cell receptor beta chains from one sample in a study of cytomegalovirus exposure and HLA in healthy donors. Sequenced by immunoSEQ multiplex PCR; TCRdb stores in-frame clones only, minus some. The sample consists of roughly 150,000 clones, approximately 78% of them appearing once. Sequencing used PBMCs. These receptor sequences come from a woman aged 18-29 years in good health and CMV-seronegative. Both conserved end residues are part of each CDR3. The order of the fields is J gene, V gene, CDR3 protein.

J gene: TRBJ2-7
V gene: TRBV7-2
CDR3 protein: CASSPAYEQYF

J gene: TRBJ2-7
V gene: TRBV19
CDR3 protein: CASRTSVLMDEQYF

J gene: TRBJ1-2
V gene: TRBV29-1
CDR3 protein: CSATLTGTYYGYTF

J gene: TRBJ2-3
V gene: TRBV28
CDR3 protein: CASSPGLAGATDTQYF

J gene: TRBJ2-1
V gene: TRBV7-9
CDR3 protein: CASSSRVPGIYNEQFF

J gene: TRBJ1-2
V gene: TRBV6-5
CDR3 protein: CASRGLAGTYGYTF

J gene: TRBJ2-2
V gene: TRBV6-1
CDR3 protein: CASREQGGRGGELFF

J gene: TRBJ2-2
V gene: TRBV5-6
CDR3 protein: CASSWQITGELFF

J gene: TRBJ2-1
V gene: TRBV5-4
CDR3 protein: CASSQIAGGPGNEQFF

J gene: TRBJ1-6
V gene: TRBV29-1
CDR3 protein: CSPEGQGVSPLHF

J gene: TRBJ1-1
V gene: TRBV6-5
CDR3 protein: CASRLNRGTEAFF

J gene: TRBJ2-7
V gene: TRBV5-5
CDR3 protein: CASSFGTGGLEQYF

J gene: TRBJ2-5
V gene: TRBV5-4
CDR3 protein: CASSPVASGAETQYF

J gene: TRBJ2-1
V gene: TRBV30
CDR3 protein: CAWSVAASYNEQFF

J gene: TRBJ2-1
V gene: TRBV19
CDR3 protein: CASSATSGYNEQFF

J gene: TRBJ2-5
V gene: TRBV9
CDR3 protein: CASSTSGSGETQYF

J gene: TRBJ1-1
V gene: TRBV6-1
CDR3 protein: CASSEFTGMNTEAFF

J gene: TRBJ2-1
V gene: TRBV6-4
CDR3 protein: CASSRLAGVPNEQFF

J gene: TRBJ2-7
V gene: TRBV2
CDR3 protein: CASSESGTGSLF

J gene: TRBJ1-2
V gene: TRBV18
CDR3 protein: CASSPGTATLYGYTF

J gene: .
V gene: TRBV15
CDR3 protein: CATSTHGGPLSYEQYF

J gene: TRBJ1-4
V gene: TRBV11-2
CDR3 protein: CASSPTFWRNTEKLFF

J gene: TRBJ1-2
V gene: TRBV10-3
CDR3 protein: CAISETRDKLYGYTF

J gene: TRBJ1-5
V gene: TRBV18
CDR3 protein: CASSPTTDQPQHF

J gene: TRBJ2-2
V gene: TRBV7-6
CDR3 protein: CASSLRLAGTGELFF

J gene: TRBJ1-2
V gene: TRBV27
CDR3 protein: CASSPRADFYGYTF

J gene: TRBJ2-7
V gene: TRBV10-3
CDR3 protein: CAISQGLAGGYEQYF

J gene: TRBJ2-1
V gene: TRBV6-5
CDR3 protein: CASSALSGNEQFF

J gene: TRBJ2-1
V gene: TRBV27
CDR3 protein: CASSSPSGRYNEQFF

J gene: TRBJ2-5
V gene: TRBV7-9
CDR3 protein: CSSGLQETQYF

J gene: TRBJ2-7
V gene: TRBV6-5
CDR3 protein: CASSYRIGLAYEQYF

J gene: TRBJ1-4
V gene: TRBV18
CDR3 protein: CASSPRNLLFATNEKLFF

J gene: TRBJ1-6
V gene: TRBV6-1
CDR3 protein: CASSPRDRASPLHF

J gene: TRBJ2-2
V gene: TRBV19
CDR3 protein: CASRRQGWNTGELFF

J gene: TRBJ2-7
V gene: TRBV5-5
CDR3 protein: CASSLGRTGGNEQYF

J gene: TRBJ1-6
V gene: TRBV29-1
CDR3 protein: CSVERFRRYPWNSPLHF

J gene: TRBJ1-1
V gene: TRBV18
CDR3 protein: CASSSGQGARTEAFF

J gene: TRBJ1-1
V gene: TRBV9
CDR3 protein: CASSEGQGRTEAFF

J gene: TRBJ1-4
V gene: TRBV5-3
CDR3 protein: CARSPGTGPEKLFF

J gene: TRBJ2-4
V gene: TRBV9
CDR3 protein: CASSGRDIQYF

J gene: TRBJ2-7
V gene: TRBV11-2
CDR3 protein: CASSISGGTYEQYF

J gene: TRBJ1-2
V gene: TRBV7-9
CDR3 protein: CASSPPVRDRDYGYTF

J gene: TRBJ1-5
V gene: TRBV5-6
CDR3 protein: CASSRTGLDQPQHF

J gene: TRBJ1-4
V gene: TRBV2
CDR3 protein: CASSEYGFNEKLFF

J gene: TRBJ2-2
V gene: TRBV27
CDR3 protein: CASRRGLAGGRYTGELFF

J gene: TRBJ2-1
V gene: TRBV5-1
CDR3 protein: CASSSAGGNIEQFF

J gene: TRBJ1-3
V gene: TRBV10-3
CDR3 protein: CAISKTGGTGNTIYF

J gene: TRBJ2-4
V gene: TRBV7-3
CDR3 protein: CASSLTSGGAKNIQYF

J gene: TRBJ2-3
V gene: TRBV2
CDR3 protein: CASRYQAGPGTDTQYF

J gene: TRBJ2-2
V gene: TRBV5-1
CDR3 protein: CASSPDRDLGELFF

J gene: TRBJ1-6
V gene: TRBV5-6
CDR3 protein: CASSLVSPESPLHF

J gene: TRBJ1-6
V gene: TRBV10-2
CDR3 protein: CASRQGIVNSPLHF

J gene: TRBJ2-2
V gene: TRBV5-4
CDR3 protein: CASGGQGAGTGELFF

J gene: TRBJ2-7
V gene: TRBV28
CDR3 protein: CASSLGQYEQYF

J gene: TRBJ2-1
V gene: TRBV9
CDR3 protein: CASSYRGDEQFF

J gene: TRBJ1-2
V gene: TRBV10-3
CDR3 protein: CAISPPGQGLGYGYTF

J gene: TRBJ1-1
V gene: TRBV5-1
CDR3 protein: CASKTGQNTEAFF

J gene: TRBJ1-2
V gene: TRBV9
CDR3 protein: CASKGGPGGWGYTF